A single sample gave rise to the 30 T cell receptor beta chains below, sequenced in a study of blood T cell repertoires in COVID-19. Here immunoSEQ multiplex PCR was the method, and the copy in TCRdb shows in-frame clones only, minus some. This table holds about 260,000 clones, approximately 87% found once. The sequencing input was peripheral blood. The receptor set was obtained from a man aged 60 to 69 who had recovered from COVID-19.

The V gene is TRBV5-1, the J gene TRBJ2-5; tentative D call: TRBD1 (6 bases). The germline CDR1 and CDR2 sequences are SGHRS and YFSETQ. This CDR3 has 14 amino acids. V lost 4 bases to trimming and J lost 2 bases, with 12 bases between them. CDR3 nucleotides: TGCGCCAGCAGCCCTACAGGGATGCAAGAGACCCAGTACTTC. Translation gives CASSPTGMQETQYF.

The V and J genes are TRBV7-5 and TRBJ1-2. TRBV7-5 is a pseudogene. The CDR3 runs 18 residues. The CDR3 loop is CVRSAPSGRGTRGSGYTF. Here the CDR3 DNA reads TGTGTCAGAAGCGCCCCAAGTGGCAGGGGAACGCGGGGGTCTGGCTACACCTTC.

This clone appeared a single time. Other DNA variants within this sample encode the same CDR3. This chain uses TRBV7-9 with TRBJ2-3; a possible D gene is TRBD2 (5 bases). This CDR3 has 13 amino acids. Germline V gene sequence: CDR1 SEHNR, CDR2 FQNEAQ (reference sequence). Trimming shortened V by 3 bases and J by 3 bases, and 7 bases separated the two germline ends. The CDR3 is CASSLGGTDTQYF. Here the CDR3 DNA reads TGTGCCAGCAGCTTGGGCGGGACAGATACGCAGTATTTT.

V gene TRBV19 combines with J gene TRBJ1-2; D unresolved. CDR1 is LNHDA and CDR2 is SQIVND in the germline V gene (reference sequence). V gave up 0 bases and J gave up 0 bases, with 8 bases separating them. The length of the CDR3 is 15 residues. This CDR3 reads CASSIDSSTNYGYTF. The CDR3 DNA reads TGTGCCAGTAGTATAGATTCCTCTACTAACTATGGCTACACCTTC. The variable domain in full, completed from reference TRBV19 and TRBJ1-2, reads DGGITQSPKYLFRKEGQNVTLSCEQNLNHDAMYWYRQDPGQGLRLIYYSQIVNDFQKGDIAEGYSVSREKKESFPLTVTSAQKNPTAFYLCASSIDSSTNYGYTFGSGTRLTVV.

This clone has more than one count but fewer than ten. Other DNA variants within this sample encode the same CDR3. The chain has TRBV6-5 and TRBJ2-7, with 10 bases fitting TRBD1. Germline CDR1 MNHEY, CDR2 SVGAGI. Trimming took 6 bases from V and 3 from J; bases not matched to a gene: 8. This CDR3 spans 15 amino acids. The chain's CDR3 is CASSSTGTGVYEQYF. DNA for the CDR3: TGTGCCAGCAGCTCAACCGGGACAGGGGTCTACGAGCAGTACTTC.

V and J are TRBV20-1 and TRBJ2-1, with 8 bases that match TRBD2. The CDR3 is made up of 15 amino acids. V trimming: 3 bases; J trimming: 7 bases; junction bases outside the gene matches: 11. Germline CDR1 is DFQATT and CDR2 is SNEGSKA (reference sequence). The CDR3 coding sequence is TGCAGTGCTAGTTTCGGGACTAGTAATTTGAATGAGCAGTTCTTC. Its protein product is CSASFGTSNLNEQFF.

The V and J genes are TRBV19 and TRBJ1-4; tentative D call: TRBD1 (6 bases). Trimming cost V 4 bases and J 13 bases, with 10 bases left between them. The CDR3 runs 11 residues. Germline assignment: CDR1 LNHDA and CDR2 SQIVND (reference sequence). DNA of the CDR3: TGTGCCAGTAGTACCGGGACAATACTGTTTTTT. It translates to CASSTGTILFF.

The CDR3 spells CASSLYSYEQYF. The CDR3 region has the DNA TGTGCCAGCAGTTTATACAGCTACGAGCAGTACTTC. The chain carries TRBV28 and TRBJ2-7; no firm D call. The V end was cut by 1 base, the J end by 3 bases, with 4 bases between. Germline loops: CDR1 MDHEN, CDR2 SYDVKM. The CDR3 length is 12 residues.

The gene calls are TRBV2 and TRBJ2-4; the D gene is possibly TRBD2 (6 bases). V lost 6 bases to trimming and J lost 0 bases, with 12 bases between them. Germline V lookup: CDR1 SNHLY, CDR2 FYNNEI. CDR3 size: 15 residues. For the CDR3, the DNA is TGTGCCAGCAGAGGCGGGGCTCTAGCCAAAAACATTCAGTACTTC. Translating it yields CASRGGALAKNIQYF.

This chain connects TRBV2 to TRBJ1-3; 9 bases map to TRBD1. The CDR3 consists of 20 residues. V gave up 1 base and J gave up 2 bases; unmatched junction bases: 15. Germline V CDR1 and CDR2: SNHLY, FYNNEI. CDR3: CASSEVFGDRVRTAGNTIYF. The CDR3 nucleotides read TGTGCCAGCAGTGAAGTCTTCGGGGACAGGGTTCGAACTGCTGGAAACACCATATATTTT. Filled out from reference TRBV2 and TRBJ1-3, the complete variable domain reads EPEVTQTPSHQVTQMGQEVILRCVPISNHLYFYWYRQILGQKVEFLVSFYNNEISEKSEIFDDQFSVERPDGSNFTLKIRSTKLEDSAMYFCASSEVFGDRVRTAGNTIYFGEGSWLTVV.

The J gene is TRBJ1-3, the V gene TRBV10-3; 8 bases map to TRBD1. CDR1 is ENHRY and CDR2 is SYGVKD in the germline V gene. The CDR3 is 15 amino acids. J was trimmed by 4 bases and V by 4 bases; bases with no gene match: 6. The CDR3 loop is CAISGQGKDGNTIYF. The CDR3 nucleotides read TGTGCCATCAGTGGACAGGGGAAGGACGGAAACACCATATATTTT.

The chain couples TRBV2 to TRBJ1-6; tentative D call: TRBD1 (5 bases). The V end was cut by 8 bases, the J end by 5 bases, with 10 bases between. The germline gives CDR1 SNHLY, CDR2 FYNNEI. This CDR3 has 13 amino acids. For the CDR3, the DNA is TGTGCCAGCGAGACAGAAAATAATTCACCCCTCCACTTT. As protein: CASETENNSPLHF. Variable domain in full (rest from reference TRBV2 and TRBJ1-6): EPEVTQTPSHQVTQMGQEVILRCVPISNHLYFYWYRQILGQKVEFLVSFYNNEISEKSEIFDDQFSVERPDGSNFTLKIRSTKLEDSAMYFCASETENNSPLHFGNGTRLTVT.

The chain joins TRBV20-1 to TRBJ1-1, with D maybe TRBD1 (5 bases). This CDR3 comprises 14 residues. Trimming cost V 3 bases and J 2 bases, with 13 bases left between them. Germline V gene sequence: CDR1 DFQATT, CDR2 SNEGSKA (reference sequence). The CDR3 DNA is TGCAGTGCTAGTGGAAGTGACAGCAACACTGAAGCTTTCTTT. Translating it yields CSASGSDSNTEAFF.

The chain links TRBV30 to TRBJ2-7; D might be TRBD1 (5 bases). Germline V gene sequence: CDR1 GTSNPN, CDR2 SVGIG (reference sequence). V was pared by 5 bases and J by 4 bases, with 9 bases between. CDR3 length: 11 residues. DNA of the CDR3: TGTGCCTGGCTCGACAGTTACGAGCAGTACTTC. Protein: CAWLDSYEQYF.

The chain links TRBV30 to TRBJ1-1; D might be TRBD1 (6 bases). V lost 1 base and J lost 8, with 14 bases in between. Germline V gives CDR1 GTSNPN, CDR2 SVGIG (reference sequence). The CDR3 spans 13 residues. In DNA form, the CDR3 reads TGTGCCTGGAGTGGGCAGGGGTTCCCCGAAGCTTTCTTT. It yields the protein CAWSGQGFPEAFF. Supplemented by reference TRBV30 and TRBJ1-1, the full variable domain reads SQTIHQWPATLVQPVGSPLSLECTVEGTSNPNLYWYRQAAGRGLQLLFYSVGIGQISSEVPQNLSASRPQDRQFILSSKKLLLSDSGFYLCAWSGQGFPEAFFGQGTRLTVV.

The chain links TRBV7-9 to TRBJ2-7; D is ambiguous. This CDR3 has 12 residues. The germline V gene encodes CDR1 SEHNR and CDR2 FQNEAQ (reference sequence). Trimming took 4 bases from V and 0 from J, leaving 4 bases between them. CDR3 protein: CASSSISYEQYF. For the CDR3, the DNA is TGTGCCAGCAGCTCAATCTCCTACGAGCAGTACTTC.

J is TRBJ1-1 and V is TRBV9, with D perhaps TRBD1 (6 bases). CDR3 size: 15 residues. Trimming removed 0 bases from V and 5 bases from J, with 14 bases in between. CDR1 and CDR2 from the germline V gene are SGDLS and YYNGEE. DNA of the CDR3: TGTGCCAGCAGCGTAGACGGAAGGGGGTGGACTGAAGCTTTCTTT. Its protein product is CASSVDGRGWTEAFF. The full variable domain, rest sourced from reference TRBV9 and TRBJ1-1, is DSGVTQTPKHLITATGQRVTLRCSPRSGDLSVYWYQQSLDQGLQFLIQYYNGEERAKGNILERFSAQQFPDLHSELNLSSLELGDSALYFCASSVDGRGWTEAFFGQGTRLTVV.

This clone occurred many times. The chain joins TRBV11-2 to TRBJ1-6; D might be TRBD1 (6 bases). The germline CDR1 and CDR2 sequences are SGHAT and FQNNGV. The CDR3 has 14 amino acids. V lost 1 base to trimming and J lost 16 bases, with 17 bases between them. CDR3 protein: CASSLVVGGALLHF. The CDR3 nucleotides read TGTGCCAGCAGCTTAGTGGTAGGGGGGGCTCTACTCCACTTT.

The chain joins TRBV5-4 to TRBJ2-7; tentatively, D is TRBD1 (5 bases). Germline CDR1 is SGHNT and CDR2 is YYREEE (reference sequence). V lost 4 bases and J lost 1, with 12 bases in between. This CDR3 is built from 14 residues. CDR3 DNA sequence: TGTGCCAGCAGCATTAAAGGGGAATCCTACGAGCAGTACTTC. This translates into CASSIKGESYEQYF.

V gene TRBV6-2 or TRBV6-3 combines with J gene TRBJ2-1; 12 bases are a match to TRBD2. Trimming removed 5 bases from V and 9 bases from J; junction bases left unmatched: 8. This CDR3 region has 15 residues. Germline V gene lookup returns CDR1 MNHEY and CDR2 SVGEGT. CDR3 DNA sequence: TGTGCCAGCAGTCAACTAGCGGGAGGCATGGCTGAGCAGTTCTTC. It translates to CASSQLAGGMAEQFF.

The rearrangement links TRBV9 to TRBJ2-5, with 9 positions matching TRBD2. J gave up 5 bases and V 0 bases, and 14 bases lay outside the gene matches. The CDR3 loop spans 18 amino acids. Looked up from germline, CDR1 is SGDLS and CDR2 is YYNGEE. CDR3 nucleotides: TGTGCCAGCAGCGTAGGGCTAGCGGGGAATTTTCTCCGGGAGACCCAGTACTTC. Translation: CASSVGLAGNFLRETQYF.

The genes are TRBV3-1 (or the pseudogene TRBV3-2) and TRBJ2-2; TRBD2 matches 8 bases. Germline-derived CDR1 and CDR2 are LGHDT and YNNKEL (reference sequence). The CDR3 covers 13 residues. The CDR3 sequence: CAARGRYTGELFF. CDR3 nucleotides: TGTGCGGCCCGCGGGAGGTACACCGGGGAGCTGTTTTTT.

The chain uses TRBV19 and TRBJ1-1; 7 bases align to TRBD1. The V gene's germline CDR1 is LNHDA and CDR2 SQIVND (reference sequence). CDR3 length: 14 amino acids. Trimming took 6 bases from V and 2 from J; bases not matched to a gene: 6. This CDR3 reads CASSLQGRNTEAFF. Here the CDR3 DNA reads TGTGCCAGTAGCCTACAGGGGAGAAACACTGAAGCTTTCTTT.

This clone was seen a handful of times. The chain's CDR3 is CASSTRQSHQPQHF. CDR3 DNA sequence: TGTGCCAGTAGTACGCGGCAAAGTCATCAGCCCCAGCATTTT. The rearrangement uses TRBV19 and TRBJ1-5; no definite D call. Trimming shortened V by 4 bases and J by 5 bases, and 12 bases separated the two germline ends. In germline, CDR1 is LNHDA, CDR2 SQIVND (reference sequence). This CDR3 comprises 14 residues. The whole variable domain, remainder taken from reference TRBV19 and TRBJ1-5, is DGGITQSPKYLFRKEGQNVTLSCEQNLNHDAMYWYRQDPGQGLRLIYYSQIVNDFQKGDIAEGYSVSREKKESFPLTVTSAQKNPTAFYLCASSTRQSHQPQHFGDGTRLSIL.

This clone was seen a handful of times. The chain uses TRBV19 and TRBJ1-5; D unresolved. V shed 1 base and J shed 2 bases, with 15 bases lying between them. Per germline, CDR1 LNHDA and CDR2 SQIVND (reference sequence). The CDR3 totals 17 residues. CDR3 in amino acids: CASSIGESWYRNQPQHF. The DNA for the CDR3 is TGTGCCAGTAGTATAGGAGAGAGTTGGTATCGCAATCAGCCCCAGCATTTT.

The CDR3 is CASTRTGTGRHEQFF. The CDR3 nucleotides read TGTGCCAGCACCCGAACCGGGACAGGGAGGCATGAGCAGTTCTTC. The chain employs TRBV28 and TRBJ2-1; 9 bases match TRBD1. Germline CDR1 MDHEN, CDR2 SYDVKM. The CDR3 length is 15 residues. The trim removed 7 bases at V and 8 bases at J, leaving 12 bases unmatched.

This clone was counted once. The gene calls are TRBV7-9 and TRBJ1-2; the match to TRBD1 covers 12 bases. The germline CDR1 and CDR2 sequences are SEHNR and FQNEAQ (reference sequence). The junction had 5 bases not matched to a gene; V was cut back by 5 bases and J by 7 bases. CDR3 length: 14 residues. CDR3 region: CASSPGQGATGYTF. Written as DNA, the CDR3 is TGTGCCAGCAGCCCGGGACAGGGGGCGACTGGCTACACCTTC.

The CDR3 loop reads CAWSPTSTGELFF. CDR3 DNA sequence: TGTGCCTGGAGCCCTACTAGTACGGGGGAGCTGTTTTTT. The chain links TRBV30 to TRBJ2-2; TRBD2 is a possible D gene (5 bases). Germline-derived CDR1 and CDR2 are GTSNPN and SVGIG (reference sequence). Between the trimmed V and J ends, which lost 3 bases and 8 bases, there was a span of 13 bases. CDR3 size: 13 residues.

The chain is built from TRBV6-6 and TRBJ1-2, with TRBD1 identical over 7 bases. The CDR3 sequence is 13 residues long. Germline CDR1 and CDR2: MNHNY and SVGAGI (reference sequence). Trimming at V came to 6 bases and at J to 3 bases, leaving 4 bases not matched to a gene. Here the CDR3 reads CASSLGQDYGYTF. CDR3 sequence (DNA): TGTGCCAGCAGCCTCGGACAGGACTATGGCTACACCTTC.

The CDR3 reads CASSEGQVRGQPQHF. The CDR3 coding sequence is TGTGCCAGCAGCGAGGGACAGGTAAGGGGTCAGCCCCAGCATTTT. The chain combines TRBV11-2 with TRBJ1-5, with 8 bases lining up with TRBD1. CDR3 size: 15 residues. V lost 5 bases and J lost 6; bases outside the gene matches: 9. The V gene's germline CDR1 is SGHAT and CDR2 FQNNGV.